A single sample gave rise to the 30 T cell receptor beta chains below, sequenced in a study of blood T cells in healthy people across ages. It was with a sample-barcoded 5' primer and a J-beta primer mix that a second PCR of roughly 7 to 12 cycles was run. TCRdb fed the 5' RACE reads into MiXCR, producing one record per CDR3 protein. The table lists hundreds of thousands of distinct CDR3 sequences, 56% of them singletons. The sample consisted of blood. The source of these receptors is a man aged 40-55 years in good health.

This clonotype occurred a few times. The chain combines TRBV28 with TRBJ2-1, with TRBD2 matching over 8 bases. The germline V gene encodes CDR1 MDHEN and CDR2 SYDVKM. The V and J ends lost 3 bases and 0 bases, in that order; junction bases with no gene match: 22. This CDR3 is 22 amino acids long. This CDR3 reads CASSFPLNYREGGGSSYNEQFF. The CDR3, as DNA: TGTGCCAGCAGTTTCCCTCTAAATTACAGGGAAGGCGGGGGGAGCTCCTACAATGAGCAGTTCTTC.

This clonotype showed up just a few times. V usage is TRBV5-1 and J usage is TRBJ1-6; 7 bases line up with TRBD1. CDR1 SGHRS and CDR2 YFSETQ come from the germline V gene. V lost 4 bases to trimming and J lost 7 bases; unmatched junction nucleotides: 5. There are 14 residues in the CDR3. CDR3 amino acids: CASSAGQRNSPLHF. CDR3 coding DNA: TGCGCCAGCAGCGCGGGACAGCGCAATTCACCCCTCCACTTT.

This clonotype was counted a few times. The V and J genes are TRBV29-1 and TRBJ2-4; D call uncertain. The CDR3 length is 11 residues. Germline lookup yields CDR1 SQVTM and CDR2 ANQGSEA. V was clipped by 3 bases and J by 4 bases, with 4 bases between them. The CDR3 region has the DNA TGCAGCGTTGAGATAAAAAACATTCAGTACTTC. Its protein product is CSVEIKNIQYF.

This clonotype occurred a few times. The chain is built from TRBV2 and TRBJ2-6, with 7 positions matching TRBD1. Germline-derived CDR1 and CDR2 are SNHLY and FYNNEI. The CDR3 consists of 17 residues. With 4 bases clipped from V and 0 bases from J, the junction kept 6 bases outside the gene matches. CDR3 sequence (DNA): TGTGCCAGCAGTGTCCCGGGACAGTTCTCTGGGGCCAACGTCCTGACTTTC. Translated, it gives CASSVPGQFSGANVLTF.

The chain employs TRBV7-2 and TRBJ2-3, with TRBD2 identical over 10 bases. Germline assignment: CDR1 SGHTA and CDR2 FQGNSA. The trim removed 3 bases at V and 5 bases at J, leaving 5 bases unmatched. This CDR3 has 15 amino acids. The CDR3 DNA is TGTGCCAGCAGCTTCAGCGGGAGGGCCGAAGATACGCAGTATTTT. This gives the protein CASSFSGRAEDTQYF.

This clonotype was picked up a small number of times. This chain uses TRBV6-1 with TRBJ2-3; TRBD2 matches 9 bases. CDR3 length: 16 amino acids. Germline loops: CDR1 MNHNS, CDR2 SASEGT. V lost 4 bases to trimming and J lost 5 bases; unmatched junction nucleotides: 10. The CDR3 loop reads CASSAYGGGAKDTQYF. CDR3 sequence (DNA): TGTGCCAGCAGTGCTTATGGCGGGGGGGCGAAAGATACGCAGTATTTT.

V is TRBV6-1 and J is TRBJ1-6, with D perhaps TRBD1 (5 bases). The length of the CDR3 is 14 residues. Germline lookup yields CDR1 MNHNS and CDR2 SASEGT. The V end was cut by 4 bases, the J end by 9 bases, with 13 bases between. DNA for the CDR3: TGTGCCAGCAGTGTTAGGGGTCAGCGTTCACCCCTCCACTTT. It translates to CASSVRGQRSPLHF.

The chain couples TRBV14 to TRBJ2-1; D is possibly TRBD1 or TRBD2 (6 bases each). There are 14 residues in the CDR3. Per germline, CDR1 SGHDN and CDR2 FVKESK. The ends were cut back, 4 bases at V and 4 bases at J, with 11 bases in the middle. This CDR3 is CASSPRGRYNEQFF. The CDR3 DNA reads TGTGCCAGCAGCCCCCGGGGGCGGTACAATGAGCAGTTCTTC.

As for this clonotype: Compared with germline, one end of the junction differs, possibly owing to a read error. The chain recombines TRBV7-7 with TRBJ2-5; D is unresolved. The DNA end favors TRBJ2-7, so the J call may be wrong. Germline V gene sequence: CDR1 SSHAT, CDR2 FNYEAQ (reference sequence). This CDR3 has 15 amino acids. Written as DNA, the CDR3 is TGTGCTAGCAGCTTAGATAGGGTCCCCGGAAGCGAGCAGTACTTC. Translated, it gives CASSLDRVPGSEQYF.

This chain links TRBV12-3 or TRBV12-4 with TRBJ2-7; D is possibly TRBD1 (5 bases). Trimming cost V 2 bases and J 5 bases, with 13 bases left between them. The CDR3 length is 14 residues. The CDR3 DNA follows: TGTGCCAGCAGTTTAATGCAGCAGGGTAACGAGCAGTACTTC. Its translation is CASSLMQQGNEQYF.

The chain carries TRBV7-2 and TRBJ2-3; D remains unclear. The CDR3 consists of 14 residues. Germline V gene lookup returns CDR1 SGHTA and CDR2 FQGNSA. V lost 8 bases and J lost 0, with 12 bases in between. The CDR3 is CASSFGASTDTQYF. The CDR3 DNA sequence: TGTGCCAGCTCGTTTGGTGCTAGCACAGATACGCAGTATTTT.

A few counts support this clonotype. CDR3 sequence (DNA): TGTGCCAGCAGCTGCCGACAGAGTCAAATTCAGTACTTC. Protein sequence: CASSCRQSQIQYF. The chain has TRBV5-4 and TRBJ2-4, with D tentatively TRBD1 (5 bases). The CDR3 contains 13 residues. Germline lookup yields CDR1 SGHNT and CDR2 YYREEE (reference sequence). Trimming pared 3 bases from V and 10 bases from J, leaving 14 bases between.

This chain uses TRBV20-1 with TRBJ1-6; D may be TRBD1 (6 bases). The CDR3 extends over 16 amino acids. The germline V gene encodes CDR1 DFQATT and CDR2 SNEGSKA (reference sequence). V was cut by 5 bases and J by 7 bases, with 21 bases left in between. CDR3 coding DNA: TGCAGTGCTGGGGGGATTGCCCGGACAGTCAATTCACCCCTCCACTTT. Its protein is CSAGGIARTVNSPLHF.

This clonotype has more than one count but fewer than ten. The rearrangement joins TRBV24-1 to TRBJ2-1; TRBD2 matches 11 bases. The end of the DNA is better explained by TRBJ2-7, so the J call may be wrong. The CDR3 totals 16 residues. The germline V gene encodes CDR1 KGHDR and CDR2 SFDVKD. As DNA, the CDR3 is TGTGCCACCAGTGATACTAGCGGGAGCTCCTACAATGAGCAGTACTTC. Translated, it gives CATSDTSGSSYNEQYF.

With regard to this clonotype: The germline gene is not matched at one end of the junction; a read error may be the cause. The chain recombines TRBV3-1 with TRBJ2-2; no clear D. This CDR3 has 14 amino acids. CDR1 and CDR2 (germline): LGHDT, YNNKEL (reference sequence). CDR3 in DNA: TGTGCCGGCAGCCAATACTCTAACACCGGGGAGCTGTTTTTT. Translated, it gives CAGSQYSNTGELFF.

This rearrangement joins TRBV3-1 to TRBJ1-2; D is ambiguous. Germline V gives CDR1 LGHDT, CDR2 YNNKEL (reference sequence). The CDR3 runs to 13 residues. Trimming removed 1 base from V and 8 bases from J, with 11 bases in between. The CDR3 sequence is CASSQANKGGYTF. The CDR3 coding sequence is TGTGCCAGCAGCCAAGCCAACAAAGGAGGCTACACCTTC.

The J gene is TRBJ1-1, the V gene TRBV7-9; tentatively, D is TRBD1 (6 bases). The CDR3 length is 15 residues. The V end lost 8 bases, the J end lost 2 bases, and 18 bases lay between the germline ends. Germline V gene data show CDR1 as SEHNR and CDR2 as FQNEAQ (reference sequence). The CDR3 is CASGRRGSRNTEAFF. The DNA for the CDR3 is TGTGCCAGCGGTCGCAGGGGATCGCGAAACACTGAAGCTTTCTTT.

The chain has TRBV6-4 and TRBJ2-3; tentatively, D is TRBD1 or TRBD2 (6 bases each). V was clipped by 4 bases and J by 2 bases, with 10 bases between them. CDR3 size: 14 residues. Germline V gives CDR1 MRHNA, CDR2 SNTAGT. CDR3 in DNA: TGTGCCAGCAGTGCGGGGGCCCACACAGATACGCAGTATTTT. Its translation: CASSAGAHTDTQYF.

The rearrangement links TRBV7-3 to TRBJ2-1; 9 bases align to TRBD2. The ends lost 4 bases at V and 7 bases at J; junction bases unmatched: 14. The CDR3 spans 17 residues. Germline CDR1 and CDR2: SGHTA and FQGTGA. The CDR3 sequence: CASSSGLSGRTRNEQFF. The CDR3 nucleotides are TGTGCCAGCAGCTCGGGCCTTAGCGGGAGAACAAGAAATGAGCAGTTCTTC.

The V call is TRBV15, the J call TRBJ2-1; D is possibly TRBD2 (6 bases). The CDR3 totals 18 residues. Germline values: CDR1 LNHNV, CDR2 YYDKDF (reference sequence). V was trimmed by 1 base and J by 5 bases, leaving 21 bases between them. The CDR3 DNA follows: TGTGCCACCAGCAGAGTTCCCCCCGGAGGGAGGACCGACAATGAGCAGTTCTTC. This sequence encodes CATSRVPPGGRTDNEQFF. Complete variable domain (other parts from reference TRBV15 and TRBJ2-1): DAMVIQNPRYQVTQFGKPVTLSCSQTLNHNVMYWYQQKSSQAPKLLFHYYDKDFNNEADTPDNFQSRRPNTSFCFLDIRSPGLGDTAMYLCATSRVPPGGRTDNEQFFGPGTRLTVL.

Only a few counts were recorded for this clonotype. The chain carries TRBV5-1 and TRBJ2-5, with 11 bases that match TRBD2. This CDR3 is 14 amino acids long. Looked up from germline, CDR1 is SGHRS and CDR2 is YFSETQ. Trimming removed 5 bases from V and 4 bases from J; junction bases left unmatched: 4. CDR3 sequence (DNA): TGCGCCAGCAGGTCTACTAGCGGGGGAGAGACCCAGTACTTC. As protein: CASRSTSGGETQYF.

The chain recombines TRBV12-3 or TRBV12-4 with TRBJ1-2; D remains ambiguous. The CDR3 is 14 residues long. The ends were cut back, 5 bases at V and 1 base at J, with 11 bases in the middle. The CDR3 DNA sequence: TGTGCCAGCAGTGTGGGTCCCCTTAACTATGGCTACACCTTC. Amino acids: CASSVGPLNYGYTF.

J is TRBJ2-7 and V is TRBV20-1; maybe TRBD1 (7 bases). The CDR3 is made up of 18 amino acids. Trimming removed 6 bases from V and 2 bases from J, with 29 bases in between. Germline CDR1 is DFQATT and CDR2 is SNEGSKA (reference sequence). Here the CDR3 DNA reads TGCAGTGCAAAGCCTCCAGTTTGGGGGGACAGAGCAACCTACGAGCAGTACTTC. The encoded protein is CSAKPPVWGDRATYEQYF.

In this sample, this clonotype turned up many times. Germline is not matched at one junction end, which may reflect a read error. The chain links TRBV5-1 to TRBJ2-7; D remains ambiguous. From germline, CDR1 is SGHRS and CDR2 YFSETQ. The CDR3 totals 13 residues. CDR3 nucleotide sequence: TGTGCCAGCAGCTTATCGACGGGTTACGAGCAGTACTTC. This sequence encodes CASSLSTGYEQYF.

Comment on this clonotype: Its ends do not fully match the called genes, so a read error is possible. The chain couples TRBV24-1 to TRBJ2-1; D is uncertain. There are 13 residues in the CDR3. Germline values: CDR1 KGHDR, CDR2 SFDVKD. CDR3 nucleotide sequence: TGTGCCACCGGTGATTTGAGGTTCAATGAGCAGTTCTTC. This gives the protein CATGDLRFNEQFF.

In this sample, this clonotype turned up a few times. CDR3 bases: TGTGCCAGCAGCTTAGGGCTTTGGGGCTCTGGGGCCAACGTCCTGACTTTC. Encoded protein: CASSLGLWGSGANVLTF. The V call is TRBV11-3, the J call TRBJ2-6; D not certain. Deletions cut 1 base from V and 0 bases from J, with 10 bases between. Germline V CDR1 and CDR2: SGHNT, YENEEA. CDR3 length equals 17 residues.

The rearrangement uses TRBV5-6 and TRBJ2-1, with unresolved D. The J call is in doubt because the DNA end fits TRBJ2-7 better. Looked up from germline, CDR1 is SGHDT and CDR2 is YYEEEE. CDR3 length: 16 residues. The CDR3 region is CASSLPQASSYNEQYF. The CDR3 DNA follows: TGTGCCAGCAGCTTGCCCCAAGCTAGTTCCTACAATGAGCAGTACTTC.

This clonotype was counted between two and nine times. The chain is built from TRBV4-3 and TRBJ2-7; D is perhaps TRBD2 (5 bases). The V end lost 0 bases, the J end lost 6 bases, and 9 bases lay between the germline ends. The length of the CDR3 is 13 residues. Germline V lookup: CDR1 LGHNA, CDR2 YSLEER. The CDR3 region is CASSQDRGVEQYF. The CDR3 DNA is TGCGCCAGCAGCCAAGATCGGGGAGTCGAGCAGTACTTC.

The chain couples TRBV12-3 or TRBV12-4 to TRBJ2-7, with 8 bases that match TRBD2. The V segment lost 6 bases and the J segment 1 base; nucleotides outside the gene matches: 8. The length of the CDR3 is 15 residues. The CDR3 nucleotides are TGTGCCAGCAGCCCGGGGGGGCAAGCTTCCTACGAGCAGTACTTC. It encodes CASSPGGQASYEQYF.

Comments on this clonotype: This may be a read error: a much more frequent sequence differs by one nucleotide. The gene calls are TRBV29-1 and TRBJ2-7, with D perhaps TRBD1 or TRBD2 (5 bases each). Trimming cost V 3 bases and J 5 bases, with 8 bases left between them. Germline loops: CDR1 SQVTM, CDR2 ANQGSEA. The CDR3 is made up of 11 amino acids. For the CDR3, the DNA is TGCAGCGTTGAGGGACCCGACGAGCAGTACTTC. Translating it yields CSVEGPDEQYF.